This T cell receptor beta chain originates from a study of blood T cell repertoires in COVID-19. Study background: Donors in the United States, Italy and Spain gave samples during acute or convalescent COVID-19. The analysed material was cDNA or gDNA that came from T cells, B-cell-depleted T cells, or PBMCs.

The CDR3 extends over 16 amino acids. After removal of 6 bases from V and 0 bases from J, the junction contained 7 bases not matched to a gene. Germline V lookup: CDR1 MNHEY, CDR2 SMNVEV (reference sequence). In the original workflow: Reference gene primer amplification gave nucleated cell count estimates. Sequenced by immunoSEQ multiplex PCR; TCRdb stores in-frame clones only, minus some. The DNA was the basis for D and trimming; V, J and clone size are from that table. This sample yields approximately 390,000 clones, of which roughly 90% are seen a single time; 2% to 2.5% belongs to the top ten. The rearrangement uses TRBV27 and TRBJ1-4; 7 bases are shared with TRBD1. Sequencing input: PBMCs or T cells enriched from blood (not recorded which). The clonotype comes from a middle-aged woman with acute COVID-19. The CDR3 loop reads CASRRGTVATNEKLFF. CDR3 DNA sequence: TGTGCCAGCAGACGGGGGACAGTCGCAACTAATGAAAAACTGTTTTTT.